This TCR beta chain was profiled in a study of blood T cell repertoires in COVID-19. The CDR3 totals 14 residues. Germline-derived CDR1 and CDR2 are DFQATT and SNEGSKA (reference sequence). With 3 bases removed from V and 2 bases from J, the gap between germline ends came to 11 bases. In the source study's methods: It was from reference gene primer amplification that nucleated cell counts were estimated. Assay used: immunoSEQ multiplex PCR; TCRdb lists only in-frame clones, some missing. That table is the source of V, J and clone size, and D and trimming were worked out from the DNA. This sample yields hundreds of thousands of clones, of which roughly 87% are seen a single time; 1% belongs to the top ten. The study counted Cohort 3 donors as recovered given two negative PCRs, clearance, or symptom resolution.

This TCR was recovered from a woman aged 25 to 39 who had recovered from COVID-19. Sequenced input: PBMCs or T cells enriched from blood (not recorded which). The rearrangement joins TRBV20-1 to TRBJ2-1, with D tentatively TRBD1 (6 bases). CDR3 in DNA: TGCAGTGCTAGTTCAGGGGTTACCTACAATGAGCAGTTCTTC. Translated: CSASSGVTYNEQFF.